The entry below describes one T cell receptor (beta chain). The data were taken from a study of blood T cell repertoires in COVID-19. Study-wide context: The United States, Italy and Spain provided the acute and convalescent COVID-19 samples. PBMCs, B-cell-depleted T cells, or T cells provided the cDNA or gDNA that made up the material.

V trimming: 5 bases; J trimming: 4 bases; junction bases outside the gene matches: 11. This CDR3 has 17 amino acids. CDR1 and CDR2 from the germline V gene are SEHNR and FQNEAQ (reference sequence). In the authors' methods: Cell counts per sample came from amplifying reference gene primers. Data came from immunoSEQ multiplex PCR; TCRdb stores just in-frame clones and leaves some out. Clonal size and the V and J genes are those of that table, whereas D and trimming came from the DNA. The data show roughly 290,000 clones, around 91% seen once. The sample comprised peripheral blood. The J gene is TRBJ2-1, the V gene TRBV7-9; 10 bases are a match to TRBD2. This sequence originates from a woman aged 60-70 years with acute or convalescent COVID-19. The CDR3 region is CASSPPTSSGGYNEQFF. The CDR3 nucleotides read TGTGCCAGCAGCCCCCCCACTTCTAGCGGGGGTTACAATGAGCAGTTCTTC.